This TCR beta chain stems from a study of T cell repertoires in cytomegalovirus infection. Overall study: Recently identified HLA-C-restricted and well-studied HLA-B-restricted CMV epitopes were used. Public TCR beta signatures provided an indication of both CMV infection and a matching HLA type.

Per the germline V gene, CDR1 is SGHDT and CDR2 is YYEEEE. This CDR3 has 15 residues. Trimming removed 0 bases at V and 5 bases at J, with 14 bases between. On this clonotype itself: Its specificity is not known.

Study-level points and caveats: The response measured ex vivo was dominated by TCR beta clonotypes (HLA-C-restricted and CMV-specific).

TCRdb reprocessed the reads via MiXCR and lists one record per CDR3 protein. This table holds approximately 590,000 distinct CDR3 sequences, 40% found once. This chain joins TRBV5-6 and TRBJ2-5; D is undetermined. This sequence originates from a human donor in good health (CMV status not recorded). Some clones in this sample may be carry-over from other donors' samples. This material consisted of cultured PBMCs, taken from culture after CMV antigen stimulation. This chain's CDR3 is CASSLVGSWLETQYF. CDR3 sequence (DNA): TGTGCCAGCAGCTTGGTTGGTTCGTGGTTGGAGACCCAGTACTTC. The whole variable domain, remainder taken from reference TRBV5-6 and TRBJ2-5, is DAGVTQSPTHLIKTRGQQVTLRCSPKSGHDTVSWYQQALGQGPQFIFQYYEEEERQRGNFPDRFSGHQFPNYSSELNVNALLLGDSALYLCASSLVGSWLETQYFGPGTRLLVL.